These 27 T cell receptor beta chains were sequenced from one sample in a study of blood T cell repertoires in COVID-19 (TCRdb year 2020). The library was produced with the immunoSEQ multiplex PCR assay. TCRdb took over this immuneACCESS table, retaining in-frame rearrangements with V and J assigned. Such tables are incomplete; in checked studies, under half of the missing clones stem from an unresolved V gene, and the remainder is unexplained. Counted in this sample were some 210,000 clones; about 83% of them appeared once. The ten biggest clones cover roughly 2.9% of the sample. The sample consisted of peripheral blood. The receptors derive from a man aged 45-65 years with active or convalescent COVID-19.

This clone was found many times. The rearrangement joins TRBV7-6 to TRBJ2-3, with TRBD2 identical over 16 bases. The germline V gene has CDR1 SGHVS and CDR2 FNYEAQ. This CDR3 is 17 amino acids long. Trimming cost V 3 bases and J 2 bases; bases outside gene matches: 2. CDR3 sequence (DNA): TGTGCCAGCAGCTTGGGACTAGCGGGAGGGCCCACAGATACGCAGTATTTT. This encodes CASSLGLAGGPTDTQYF.

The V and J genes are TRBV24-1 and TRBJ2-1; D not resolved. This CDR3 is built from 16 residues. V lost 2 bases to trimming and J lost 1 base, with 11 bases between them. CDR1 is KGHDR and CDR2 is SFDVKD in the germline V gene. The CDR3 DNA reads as TGTGCCACCAGTGATTCGAGCCCACGGTCCTACAATGAGCAGTTCTTC. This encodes CATSDSSPRSYNEQFF.

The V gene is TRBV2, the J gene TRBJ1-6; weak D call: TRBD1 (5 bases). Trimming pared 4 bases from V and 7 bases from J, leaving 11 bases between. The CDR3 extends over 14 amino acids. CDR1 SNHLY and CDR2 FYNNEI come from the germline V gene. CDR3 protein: CASSVGRENSPLHF. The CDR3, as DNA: TGTGCCAGCAGTGTGGGCAGGGAAAATTCACCCCTCCACTTT.

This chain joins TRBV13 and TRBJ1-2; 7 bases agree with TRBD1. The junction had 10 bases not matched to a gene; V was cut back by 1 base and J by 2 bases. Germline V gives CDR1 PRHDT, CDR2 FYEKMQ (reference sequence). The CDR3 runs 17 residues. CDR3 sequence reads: CASSLATQGTANYGYTF. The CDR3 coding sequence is TGTGCCAGCAGCTTAGCCACCCAGGGGACAGCGAACTATGGCTACACCTTC.

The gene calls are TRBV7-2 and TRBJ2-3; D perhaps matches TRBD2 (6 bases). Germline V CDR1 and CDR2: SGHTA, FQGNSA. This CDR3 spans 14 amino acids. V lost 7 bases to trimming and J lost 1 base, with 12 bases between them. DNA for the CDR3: TGTGCCAGCACCCTCGCGGGGCGCACAGATACGCAGTATTTT. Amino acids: CASTLAGRTDTQYF. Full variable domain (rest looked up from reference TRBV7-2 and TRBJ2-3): GAGVSQSPSNKVTEKGKDVELRCDPISGHTALYWYRQSLGQGLEFLIYFQGNSAPDKSGLPSDRFSAERTGGSVSTLTIQRTQQEDSAVYLCASTLAGRTDTQYFGPGTRLTVL.

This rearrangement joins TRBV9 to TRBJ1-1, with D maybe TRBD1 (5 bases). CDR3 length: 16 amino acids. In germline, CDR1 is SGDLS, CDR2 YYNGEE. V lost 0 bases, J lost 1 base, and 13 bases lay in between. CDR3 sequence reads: CASSVGSGNQNTEAFF. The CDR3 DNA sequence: TGTGCCAGCAGCGTAGGGTCAGGGAATCAGAACACTGAAGCTTTCTTT.

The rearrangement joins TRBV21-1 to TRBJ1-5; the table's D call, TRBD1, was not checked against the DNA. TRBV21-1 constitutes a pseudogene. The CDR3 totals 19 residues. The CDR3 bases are TGTGCCAGCAGCAAAGACAAGGGGGAGACAGGGGAGTCGGAGCAGCCCCAGCATTTT. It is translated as CASSKDKGETGESEQPQHF.

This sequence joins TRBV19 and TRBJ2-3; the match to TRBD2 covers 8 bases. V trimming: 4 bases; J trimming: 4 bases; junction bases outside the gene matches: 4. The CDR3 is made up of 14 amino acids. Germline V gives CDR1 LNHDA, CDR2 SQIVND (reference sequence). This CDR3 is CASSRRGDSDTQYF. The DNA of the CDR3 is TGTGCCAGTAGTAGGCGGGGGGATTCAGATACGCAGTATTTT.

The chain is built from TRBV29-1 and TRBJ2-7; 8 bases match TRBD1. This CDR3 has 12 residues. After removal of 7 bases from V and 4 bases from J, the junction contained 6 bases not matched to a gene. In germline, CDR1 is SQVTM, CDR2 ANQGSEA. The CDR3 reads CSARTGKYEQYF. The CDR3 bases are TGCAGCGCCCGGACAGGGAAATACGAGCAGTACTTC.

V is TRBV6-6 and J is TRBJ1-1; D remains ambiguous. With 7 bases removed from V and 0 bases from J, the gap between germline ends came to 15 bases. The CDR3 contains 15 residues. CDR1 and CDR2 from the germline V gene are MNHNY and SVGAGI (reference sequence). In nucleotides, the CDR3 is TGTGCCAGCACCTATACTCCGGGTCTGAACACTGAAGCTTTCTTT. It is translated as CASTYTPGLNTEAFF.

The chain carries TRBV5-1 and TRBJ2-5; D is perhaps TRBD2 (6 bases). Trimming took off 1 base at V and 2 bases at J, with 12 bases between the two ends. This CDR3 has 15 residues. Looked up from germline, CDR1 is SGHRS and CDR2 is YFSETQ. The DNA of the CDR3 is TGCGCCAGCAGCTTGTCCGGGGGAGGACAAGAGACCCAGTACTTC. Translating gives CASSLSGGGQETQYF.

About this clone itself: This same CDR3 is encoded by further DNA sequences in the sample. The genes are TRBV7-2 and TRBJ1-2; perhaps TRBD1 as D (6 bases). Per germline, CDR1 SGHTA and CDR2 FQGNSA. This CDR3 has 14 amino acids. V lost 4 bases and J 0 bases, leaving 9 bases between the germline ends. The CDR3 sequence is CASSSRTANYGYTF. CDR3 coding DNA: TGTGCCAGCAGCTCACGGACAGCTAACTATGGCTACACCTTC.

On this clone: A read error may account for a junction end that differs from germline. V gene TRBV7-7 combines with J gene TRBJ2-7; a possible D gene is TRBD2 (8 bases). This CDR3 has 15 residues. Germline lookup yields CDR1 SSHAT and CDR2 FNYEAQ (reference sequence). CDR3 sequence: CASSPGGGLTYEQYF. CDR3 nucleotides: TGTGCTAGCAGCCCGGGAGGGGGCCTAACCTACGAGCAGTACTTC.

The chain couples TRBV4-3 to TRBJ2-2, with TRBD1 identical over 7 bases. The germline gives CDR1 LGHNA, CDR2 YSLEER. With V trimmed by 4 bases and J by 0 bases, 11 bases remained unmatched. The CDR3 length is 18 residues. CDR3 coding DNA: TGCGCCAGCAGCCCCGCCGGGACAGCATTAGCGAACACCGGGGAGCTGTTTTTT. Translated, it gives CASSPAGTALANTGELFF.

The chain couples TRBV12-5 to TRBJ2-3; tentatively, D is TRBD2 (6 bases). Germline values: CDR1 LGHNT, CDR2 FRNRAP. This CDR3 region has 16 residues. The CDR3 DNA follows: TGTGCCCACGAGGCCTGGGGGGTAGGATTCACAGATACGCAGTATTTT. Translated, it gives CAHEAWGVGFTDTQYF.

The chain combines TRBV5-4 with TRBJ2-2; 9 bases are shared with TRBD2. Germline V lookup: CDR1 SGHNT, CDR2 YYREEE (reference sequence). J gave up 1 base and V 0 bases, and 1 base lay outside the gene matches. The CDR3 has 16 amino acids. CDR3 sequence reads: CASSLASGVNTGELFF. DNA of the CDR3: TGTGCCAGCAGCTTGGCTAGCGGGGTGAACACCGGGGAGCTGTTTTTT.

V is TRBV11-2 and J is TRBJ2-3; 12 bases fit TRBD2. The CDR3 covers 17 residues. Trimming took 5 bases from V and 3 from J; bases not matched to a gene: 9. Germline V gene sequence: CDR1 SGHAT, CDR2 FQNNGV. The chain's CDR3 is CASSDLAGGPPTDTQYF. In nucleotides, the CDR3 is TGTGCCAGCAGCGATCTAGCGGGGGGGCCTCCGACAGATACGCAGTATTTT. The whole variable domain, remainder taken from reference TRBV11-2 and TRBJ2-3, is EAGVAQSPRYKIIEKRQSVAFWCNPISGHATLYWYQQILGQGPKLLIQFQNNGVVDDSQLPKDRFSAERLKGVDSTLKIQPAKLEDSAVYLCASSDLAGGPPTDTQYFGPGTRLTVL.

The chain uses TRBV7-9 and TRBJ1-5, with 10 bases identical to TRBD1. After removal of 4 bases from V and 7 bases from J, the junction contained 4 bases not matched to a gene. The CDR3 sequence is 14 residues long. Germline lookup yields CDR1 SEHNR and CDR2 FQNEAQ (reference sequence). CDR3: CASSSGTGVQPQHF. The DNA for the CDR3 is TGTGCCAGCAGCTCCGGGACAGGGGTGCAGCCCCAGCATTTT.

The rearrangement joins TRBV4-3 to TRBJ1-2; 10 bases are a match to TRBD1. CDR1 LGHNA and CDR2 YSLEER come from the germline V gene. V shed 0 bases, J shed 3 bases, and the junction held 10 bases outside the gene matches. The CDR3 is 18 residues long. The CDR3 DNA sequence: TGCGCCAGCAGCCAAGATCTAGCCCCCGGGACAGGGGACTATGGCTACACCTTC. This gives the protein CASSQDLAPGTGDYGYTF.

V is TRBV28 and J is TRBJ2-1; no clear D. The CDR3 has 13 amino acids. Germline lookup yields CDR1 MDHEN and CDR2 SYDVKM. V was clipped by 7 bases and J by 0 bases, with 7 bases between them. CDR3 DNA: TGTGCCAGCATCACAAGCTCCTACAATGAGCAGTTCTTC. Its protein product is CASITSSYNEQFF.

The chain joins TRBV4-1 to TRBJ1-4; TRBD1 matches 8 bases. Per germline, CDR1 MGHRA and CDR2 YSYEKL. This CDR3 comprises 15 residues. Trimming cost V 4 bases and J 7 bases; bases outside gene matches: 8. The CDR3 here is CASSRPDREGEKLFF. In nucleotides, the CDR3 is TGCGCCAGCAGCCGCCCGGACAGGGAAGGTGAAAAACTGTTTTTT.

The CDR3 spells CASSSDTSSTDTQYF. The CDR3 DNA reads as TGTGCCAGCAGTTCGGACACGTCTAGCACAGATACGCAGTATTTT. V and J are TRBV2 and TRBJ2-3; weak D call: TRBD1 (5 bases). The germline V and J ends were trimmed by 5 bases and 0 bases, with 12 bases remaining between them. The CDR3 length is 15 residues. Looked up from germline, CDR1 is SNHLY and CDR2 is FYNNEI.

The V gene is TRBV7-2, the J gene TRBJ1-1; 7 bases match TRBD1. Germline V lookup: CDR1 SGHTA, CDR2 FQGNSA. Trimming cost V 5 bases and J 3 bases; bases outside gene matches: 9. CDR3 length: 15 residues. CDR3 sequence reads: CASSLRQGSDTEAFF. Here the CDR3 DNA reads TGTGCCAGCAGCCTCCGACAGGGTTCTGACACTGAAGCTTTCTTT.

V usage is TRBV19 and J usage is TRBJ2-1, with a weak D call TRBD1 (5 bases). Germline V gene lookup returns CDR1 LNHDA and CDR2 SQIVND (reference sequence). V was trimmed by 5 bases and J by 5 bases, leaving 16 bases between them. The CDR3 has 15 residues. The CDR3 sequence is CASSQSQEPNNEQFF. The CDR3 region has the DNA TGTGCCAGTAGTCAATCACAGGAACCCAACAATGAGCAGTTCTTC. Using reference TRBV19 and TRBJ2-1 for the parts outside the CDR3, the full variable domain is DGGITQSPKYLFRKEGQNVTLSCEQNLNHDAMYWYRQDPGQGLRLIYYSQIVNDFQKGDIAEGYSVSREKKESFPLTVTSAQKNPTAFYLCASSQSQEPNNEQFFGPGTRLTVL.

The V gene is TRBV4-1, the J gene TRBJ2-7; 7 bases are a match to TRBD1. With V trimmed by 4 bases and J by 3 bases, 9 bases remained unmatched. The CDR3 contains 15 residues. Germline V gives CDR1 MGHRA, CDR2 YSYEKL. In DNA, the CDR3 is TGCGCCAGCAGCCCCGACCCTTACAGGGGCTACGAGCAGTACTTC. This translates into CASSPDPYRGYEQYF.

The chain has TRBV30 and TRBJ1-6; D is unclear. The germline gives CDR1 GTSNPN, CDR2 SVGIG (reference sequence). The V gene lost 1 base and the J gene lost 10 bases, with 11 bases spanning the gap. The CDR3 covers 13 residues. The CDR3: CAWSAGGGSPLHF. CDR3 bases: TGTGCCTGGAGTGCAGGAGGTGGCTCACCCCTCCACTTT.

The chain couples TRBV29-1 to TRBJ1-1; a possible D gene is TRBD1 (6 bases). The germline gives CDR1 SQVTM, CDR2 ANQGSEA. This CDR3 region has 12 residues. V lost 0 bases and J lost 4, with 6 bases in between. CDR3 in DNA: TGCAGCGTTGAAGAGGGGGCCACTGAAGCTTTCTTT. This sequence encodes CSVEEGATEAFF.